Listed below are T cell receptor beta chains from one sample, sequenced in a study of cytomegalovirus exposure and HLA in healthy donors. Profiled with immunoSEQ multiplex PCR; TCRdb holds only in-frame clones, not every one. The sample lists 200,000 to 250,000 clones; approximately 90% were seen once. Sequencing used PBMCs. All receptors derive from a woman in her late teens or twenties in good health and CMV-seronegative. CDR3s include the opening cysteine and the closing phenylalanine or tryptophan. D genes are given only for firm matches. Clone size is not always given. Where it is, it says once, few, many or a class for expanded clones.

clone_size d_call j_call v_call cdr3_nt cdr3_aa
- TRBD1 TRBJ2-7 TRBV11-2 TGTGCCAGCAGCCGGGCGAATAGGGACAGATCAGGCGAGGAGCAGTACTTC CASSRANRDRSGEEQYF
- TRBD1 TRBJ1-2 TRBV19 TGTGCCAGTAGTTCCCCCCCCGGGACAGGGAACTATGGCTACACCTTC CASSSPPGTGNYGYTF
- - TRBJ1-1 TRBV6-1 TGTGCCAGCAGTGAGCAGGTGTCGACTGAAGCTTTCTTT CASSEQVSTEAFF
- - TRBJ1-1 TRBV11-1 TGTGCCAGCAGTCCTGAAAGAATGGGAGTGAACACTGAAGCTTTCTTT CASSPERMGVNTEAFF
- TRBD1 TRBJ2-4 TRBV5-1 TGCGCCAGCAGCAAGGGACAGGACGGCGACATTCAGTACTTC CASSKGQDGDIQYF
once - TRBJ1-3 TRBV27 TGTGCCACCTCTCCAGGGCACTCTGGAAACACCATATATTTT CATSPGHSGNTIYF
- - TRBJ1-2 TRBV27 TGTGCCAGCAGTTTAAGCGGGTTCTACGGCTACACCTTC CASSLSGFYGYTF
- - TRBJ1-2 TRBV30 TGTGCCTGGAACATGCTGGTCTATGGCTACACCTTC CAWNMLVYGYTF
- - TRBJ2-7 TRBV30 TGTGCCTGGAGTGTGGGCAGCCGGGGGCAGTACTTC CAWSVGSRGQYF
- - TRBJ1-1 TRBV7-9 TGTGCCAGCAGCTTCCAGCGCGTGAACGCTGAAGCTTTCTTT CASSFQRVNAEAFF
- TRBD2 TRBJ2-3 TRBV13 TGTGCCAGCAGCCCTACCGGACTAGCGGGAGGGGGTGCAGATACGCAGTATTTT CASSPTGLAGGGADTQYF
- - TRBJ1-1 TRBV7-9 TGTGCCAGCAGCTTAACAAACACTGAAGCTTTCTTT CASSLTNTEAFF
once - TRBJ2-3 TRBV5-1 TGCGCCAGCAGCCTCGGGGGTTTGGCGGATACGCAGTATTTT CASSLGGLADTQYF
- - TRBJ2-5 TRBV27 TGTGCCAGCAGTTTAGGGTCGACGGGAGAGGGGTGGCAAGAGACCCAGTACTTC CASSLGSTGEGWQETQYF
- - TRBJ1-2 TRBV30 TGTGCCTGGGTCCCACAGGGCTATGGCTACACCTTC CAWVPQGYGYTF
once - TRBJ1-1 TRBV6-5 TGTGCCAGCAGTTACCCAACATCTGAAGCTTTCTTT CASSYPTSEAFF
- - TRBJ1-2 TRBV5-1 TGCGCCAGCAGCTTGGACCCTACGGCGGGCTATGGCTACACCTTC CASSLDPTAGYGYTF
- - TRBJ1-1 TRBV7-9 TGTGCAAGCATCCGGGGAGAAATTTTCGGGTTGGTGAACACTGAAGCTTTCTTT CASIRGEIFGLVNTEAFF
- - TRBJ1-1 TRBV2 TGTGCCAGCAGGAACAGGGCGAGTGGCACTGAAGCTTTCTTT CASRNRASGTEAFF
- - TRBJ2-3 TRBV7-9 TGTGCCAGCAGCTTATCGGACTTGCAGTATTTT CASSLSDLQYF
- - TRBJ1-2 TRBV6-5 TGTGCCAGCAGTTACTCTAACAGGAAGGGAGGCTACACCTTC CASSYSNRKGGYTF
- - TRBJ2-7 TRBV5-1 TGCGCCAGCAGCTTCGGGAAGCGTGACGAGCAGTACTTC CASSFGKRDEQYF
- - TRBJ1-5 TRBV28 TGTGCCAGCAGCCGCAGCCTGAACAGGGCCCTCGAGCCCCAGCATTTT CASSRSLNRALEPQHF
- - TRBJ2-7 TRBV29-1 TGCAGCGTTGGCGAGACCCAGGGTCGATTCTCCTACGAGCAGTACTTC CSVGETQGRFSYEQYF
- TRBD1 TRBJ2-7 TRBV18 TGTGCCAGCTCACCGACTGGGGGACAGGGAATCGAGCAGTACTTC CASSPTGGQGIEQYF
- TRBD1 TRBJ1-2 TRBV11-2 TGTGCCAGCAGCTTAGGGGGTGGGGGACAGCTACTCCCCAACTATGGCTACACCTTC CASSLGGGGQLLPNYGYTF
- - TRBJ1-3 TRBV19 TGTGCCAGTAGTACCGAAAGGAGGTTCCCTGGAAACACCATATATTTT CASSTERRFPGNTIYF
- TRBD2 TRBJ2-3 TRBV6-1 TGTGCCAGCAGTGTCCCTAGCGGGAGAAAAGATACGCAGTATTTT CASSVPSGRKDTQYF
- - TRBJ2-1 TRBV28 TGTGCCAGCAGTTTCCGCTTTAGCGGCAATGAGCAGTTCTTC CASSFRFSGNEQFF
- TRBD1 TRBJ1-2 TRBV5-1 TGCGCCAGCAGCCCTACCCCGACAGGGGGCGCATCGAACTATGGCTACACCTTC CASSPTPTGGASNYGYTF
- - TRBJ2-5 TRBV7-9 TGTGCCAGCAGCTTGGCTCCAGGGGGGCAAGAGACCCAGTACTTC CASSLAPGGQETQYF
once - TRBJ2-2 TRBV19 TGTGCCAGTAGTATGGTTAGTGGTGGGGAGCTGTTTTTT CASSMVSGGELFF
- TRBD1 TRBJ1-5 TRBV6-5 TGTGCCAGCAGGCGGACAGGGAACCAGCCCCAGCATTTT CASRRTGNQPQHF
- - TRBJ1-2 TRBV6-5 TGTGCCAGCAGTTACAGGAGGGGTTATGGCTACACCTTC CASSYRRGYGYTF
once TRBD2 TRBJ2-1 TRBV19 TGTGCCAGTAGTATTCTAGCGGGGGTAACCTACAATGAGCAGTTCTTC CASSILAGVTYNEQFF
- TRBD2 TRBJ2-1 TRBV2 TGTGCCAGGGGGGAGCTAGCGGGAGCCGATGAGCAGTTCTTC CARGELAGADEQFF
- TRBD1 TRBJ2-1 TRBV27 TGTGCCAGCAGTTCCCGGACAGGGCGGAATGAGCAGTTCTTC CASSSRTGRNEQFF
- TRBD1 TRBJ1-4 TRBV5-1 TGCGCCAGCAGCTCGACAGGGGGGGACGAAAAACTGTTTTTT CASSSTGGDEKLFF
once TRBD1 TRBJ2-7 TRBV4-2 TGTGCCAGCAGCTCTTTTCGGGGCAGGGGGTCCTACGAGCAGTACTTC CASSSFRGRGSYEQYF
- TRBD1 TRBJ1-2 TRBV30 TGTGCCTGGAGTCCAGACAGGGGGCAGAACTATGGCTACACCTTC CAWSPDRGQNYGYTF
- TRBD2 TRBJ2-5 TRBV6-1 TGTGCCTGCAGCGGGAGAGGGCGAGAGACCCAGTACTTC CACSGRGRETQYF
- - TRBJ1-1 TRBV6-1 TGTGCCAGCAGTGATCGGGGCAGGGGCGGATCTGAAGCTTTCTTT CASSDRGRGGSEAFF
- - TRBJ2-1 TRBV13 TGTGCCAGCAGCTTAGATCGGGAGATCGGGCAGTTCTTC CASSLDREIGQFF
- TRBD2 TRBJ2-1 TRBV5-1 TGCGCCAGCAGCTTGCGGCTAGCGGGACCCAATGAGCAGTTCTTC CASSLRLAGPNEQFF
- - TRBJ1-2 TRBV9 TGTGCCAGCAGCGTAGAGTCGTACAGGGTAGGAGGCTACACCTTC CASSVESYRVGGYTF
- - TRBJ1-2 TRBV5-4 TGTGCCAGCAGCTTGCGGCCAGGGGCTAACTATGGCTACACCTTC CASSLRPGANYGYTF
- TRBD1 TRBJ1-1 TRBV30 TGTGCCTTGGGACAGGCCACTGAAGCTTTCTTT CALGQATEAFF
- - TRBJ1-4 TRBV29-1 TGCAGCGTTGAACTTCGGGGAGGGGTTGAAAAACTGTTTTTT CSVELRGGVEKLFF
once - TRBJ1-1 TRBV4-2 TGTGCCAGCAGCCAAGACGACGGAGACACTGAAGCTTTCTTT CASSQDDGDTEAFF
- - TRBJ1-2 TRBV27 TGTGCCAGCTCGTTTGGGCAGAACTATGGCTACACCTTC CASSFGQNYGYTF
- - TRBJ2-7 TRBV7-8 TGTGCCAGCAGCAAGCGAGAACAGGTTTACGAGCAGTACTTC CASSKREQVYEQYF
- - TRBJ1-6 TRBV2 TGTGCCAGCAGTGAAAGTAGGCAGGGGAGTTCACCCCTCCACTTT CASSESRQGSSPLHF
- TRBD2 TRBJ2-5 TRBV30 TGTGCCTGGAGGGGGGCAGGGACTAGCGGGAGCAGGCAAGAGACCCAGTACTTC CAWRGAGTSGSRQETQYF
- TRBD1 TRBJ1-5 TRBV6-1 TGTGCCAGCAGTGGGAGGACAGGGGCAAAGCCCCAGCATTTT CASSGRTGAKPQHF